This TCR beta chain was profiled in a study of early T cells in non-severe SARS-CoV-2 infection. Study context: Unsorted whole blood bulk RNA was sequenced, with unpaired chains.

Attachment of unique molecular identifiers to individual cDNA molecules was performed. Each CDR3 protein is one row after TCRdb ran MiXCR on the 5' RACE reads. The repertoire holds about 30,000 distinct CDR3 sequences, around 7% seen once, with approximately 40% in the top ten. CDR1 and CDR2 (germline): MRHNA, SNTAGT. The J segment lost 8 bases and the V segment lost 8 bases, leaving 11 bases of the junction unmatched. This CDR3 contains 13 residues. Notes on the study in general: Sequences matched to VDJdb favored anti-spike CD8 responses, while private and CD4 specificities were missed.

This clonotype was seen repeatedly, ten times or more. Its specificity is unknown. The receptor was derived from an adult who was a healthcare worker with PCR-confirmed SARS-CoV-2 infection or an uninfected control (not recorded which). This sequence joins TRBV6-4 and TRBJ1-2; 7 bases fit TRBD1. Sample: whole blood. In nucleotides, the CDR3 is TGTGCCAGCTCCCCCGACAGGGCTGGAGGCTACACCTTC. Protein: CASSPDRAGGYTF.